A single sample gave rise to the 27 T cell receptor beta chains below, sequenced in a study of long-term antiretroviral therapy in people with HIV. Assay version v3.0 of immunoSEQ was used, and it was run at survey level. Repertoires were generated with immunoSEQ multiplex PCR, while TCRdb's copy carries only in-frame clones and drops some. The table shows roughly 20,000 clones, with around 76% occurring only once. This sample comprised unsorted PBMCs, obtained around 21 months before starting antiretroviral therapy. The receptors were gathered from a woman aged 40 to 55 with HIV.

V usage is TRBV7-9 and J usage is TRBJ1-1; D possibly corresponds to TRBD1 (5 bases). This CDR3 region has 12 residues. V lost 10 bases and J 1 base, leaving 10 bases between the germline ends. Germline V gives CDR1 SEHNR, CDR2 FQNEAQ (reference sequence). The CDR3 region has the DNA TGTGCCACCCCGACAGAGAACACTGAAGCTTTCTTT. It yields the protein CATPTENTEAFF.

The rearrangement links TRBV2 to TRBJ2-4; the D gene is possibly TRBD1 (6 bases). Trimming removed 7 bases from V and 12 bases from J, with 19 bases in between. The CDR3 covers 13 residues. CDR1 is SNHLY, CDR2 FYNNEI, per germline. The CDR3 protein is CASTVDSPAGQYF. The CDR3 DNA follows: TGTGCCAGCACTGTGGACAGCCCCGCCGGTCAGTACTTC.

This rearrangement joins TRBV19 to TRBJ1-2; possibly TRBD1 for D (6 bases). The CDR3 extends over 16 amino acids. The V end was cut by 2 bases, the J end by 3 bases, with 16 bases between. Germline assignment: CDR1 LNHDA and CDR2 SQIVND (reference sequence). Here the CDR3 DNA reads TGTGCCAGTAGTATACAACTACAGGGTCTCCACTATGGCTACACCTTC. It translates to CASSIQLQGLHYGYTF.

V and J are TRBV19 and TRBJ2-3, with D possibly called TRBD1 or TRBD2 (6 bases each). Trimming cost V 8 bases and J 1 base, with 13 bases left between them. Per the germline V gene, CDR1 is LNHDA and CDR2 is SQIVND (reference sequence). CDR3 length: 14 amino acids. CDR3 sequence (DNA): TGTGCCAGTGGAGGGGGGAGCCGCACAGATACGCAGTATTTT. It is translated as CASGGGSRTDTQYF.

The V gene is TRBV29-1, the J gene TRBJ2-5; D gene ambiguous. The ends were cut back, 4 bases at V and 1 base at J, with 7 bases in the middle. The CDR3 length is 12 residues. Germline CDR1 is SQVTM and CDR2 is ANQGSEA. As DNA, the CDR3 is TGCAGCGTTGGGGTGGGCCAAGAGACCCAGTACTTC. The encoded protein is CSVGVGQETQYF.

The chain combines TRBV11-2 with TRBJ2-1; 10 nucleotides match TRBD2. CDR1 is SGHAT, CDR2 FQNNGV, per germline. V gave up 5 bases and J gave up 3 bases; unmatched junction bases: 4. CDR3 length: 15 residues. CDR3 protein: CASSIGLADYNEQFF. Here the CDR3 DNA reads TGTGCCAGCAGCATTGGACTAGCGGACTACAATGAGCAGTTCTTC.

J is TRBJ1-5 and V is TRBV19; 7 bases agree with TRBD1. Germline CDR1 LNHDA, CDR2 SQIVND (reference sequence). Trimming at V came to 9 bases and at J to 7 bases, leaving 15 bases not matched to a gene. The CDR3 runs 15 residues. The CDR3 DNA sequence: TGTGCCAGCCAACTATACAGGGGAAGTGGCCAGCCCCAGCATTTT. Amino acid sequence: CASQLYRGSGQPQHF.

The V gene is TRBV7-9, the J gene TRBJ1-1, with D hard to call. The germline CDR1 and CDR2 sequences are SEHNR and FQNEAQ (reference sequence). CDR3 size: 10 residues. Trimming took off 3 bases at V and 5 bases at J, with 1 base between the two ends. The CDR3 here is CASSFTEAFF. In nucleotides, the CDR3 is TGTGCCAGCAGCTTTACTGAAGCTTTCTTT.

This clone was recorded a few times. The rearrangement joins TRBV10-1 to TRBJ1-1, with D unclear. The CDR3 covers 13 residues. V was cut by 2 bases and J by 2 bases, with 6 bases left in between. Germline V CDR1 and CDR2: WNHNN, SYGVQD (reference sequence). CDR3 in DNA: TGCGCCAGCAGTGAGATGAGAAACACTGAAGCTTTCTTT. It specifies CASSEMRNTEAFF.

This clone appeared a single time. The gene calls are TRBV11-3 and TRBJ2-7; unclear D gene. CDR1 and CDR2 (germline): SGHNT, YENEEA. This CDR3 is built from 15 residues. With 4 bases removed from V and 3 bases from J, the gap between germline ends came to 16 bases. The CDR3: CASSSQLTRSYEQYF. The CDR3 DNA sequence: TGTGCCAGCAGCTCTCAACTTACAAGAAGCTACGAGCAGTACTTC.

The chain is built from TRBV5-4 and TRBJ2-1; the D is unclear. This CDR3 is built from 13 residues. V was trimmed by 4 bases and J by 7 bases, leaving 12 bases between them. The germline V gene encodes CDR1 SGHNT and CDR2 YYREEE (reference sequence). The CDR3 sequence is CASSPTVGNEQFF. The CDR3 DNA sequence: TGTGCCAGCAGCCCCACCGTGGGAAATGAGCAGTTCTTC.

This clone showed up just once. V is TRBV29-1 and J is TRBJ1-2; no definite D call. This CDR3 spans 11 amino acids. Trimming pared 7 bases from V and 6 bases from J, leaving 12 bases between. Germline CDR1 and CDR2: SQVTM and ANQGSEA. In DNA, the CDR3 is TGCAGCGCAGGAATGAGGAATGGCTACACCTTC. Translating gives CSAGMRNGYTF. Variable domain in full (rest from reference TRBV29-1 and TRBJ1-2): SAVISQKPSRDICQRGTSLTIQCQVDSQVTMMFWYRQQPGQSLTLIATANQGSEATYESGFVIDKFPISRPNLTFSTLTVSNMSPEDSSIYLCSAGMRNGYTFGSGTRLTVV.

The rearrangement joins TRBV7-9 to TRBJ1-5; no clear D. With 1 base removed from V and 5 bases from J, the gap between germline ends came to 6 bases. Germline CDR1 is SEHNR and CDR2 is FQNEAQ (reference sequence). CDR3 length: 13 amino acids. As DNA, the CDR3 is TGTGCCAGCAGCTTAGTATTGGATCAGCCCCAGCATTTT. Translated, it gives CASSLVLDQPQHF. Supplemented by reference TRBV7-9 and TRBJ1-5, the full variable domain reads DTGVSQNPRHKITKRGQNVTFRCDPISEHNRLYWYRQTLGQGPEFLTYFQNEAQLEKSRLLSDRFSAERPKGSFSTLEIQRTEQGDSAMYLCASSLVLDQPQHFGDGTRLSIL.

V gene TRBV6-1 combines with J gene TRBJ1-1; D unresolved. This CDR3 has 13 amino acids. The germline CDR1 and CDR2 sequences are MNHNS and SASEGT. The ends were cut back, 5 bases at V and 8 bases at J, with 15 bases in the middle. The DNA for the CDR3 is TGTGCCAGCAGTCCTGGAGGAGTTATAGAAGCTTTCTTT. As protein: CASSPGGVIEAFF.

This CDR3 is CASTSANYEQYF. In DNA, the CDR3 is TGCGCCAGCACTAGCGCGAACTACGAGCAGTACTTC. This chain connects TRBV5-1 to TRBJ2-7, with D maybe TRBD2 (6 bases). Trimming took off 6 bases at V and 3 bases at J, with 10 bases between the two ends. Germline loops: CDR1 SGHRS, CDR2 YFSETQ. The CDR3 loop spans 12 amino acids.

CDR3 region: CASSQHISASYEQYF. The CDR3 region has the DNA TGCGCCAGCAGCCAACATATTAGCGCATCCTACGAGCAGTACTTC. The rearrangement links TRBV4-1 to TRBJ2-7; D perhaps matches TRBD2 (5 bases). V lost 2 bases, J lost 1 base, and 12 bases lay in between. The CDR3 sequence is 15 residues long. In germline, CDR1 is MGHRA, CDR2 YSYEKL.

The chain employs TRBV5-1 and TRBJ2-2; possible D gene TRBD2, 6 bases. Trimming stripped 6 bases from V and 6 bases from J, with 12 bases between. Germline lookup yields CDR1 SGHRS and CDR2 YFSETQ. The length of the CDR3 is 13 residues. This CDR3 reads CASTDTGAGELFF. The CDR3 bases are TGCGCCAGCACAGACACGGGGGCCGGGGAGCTGTTTTTT.

The chain links TRBV4-1 to TRBJ2-3; no definite D call. Trimming took off 1 base at V and 1 base at J, with 12 bases between the two ends. The CDR3 loop spans 16 amino acids. Germline CDR1 reads MGHRA; CDR2 reads YSYEKL. The CDR3 reads CASSQAIVAGTDTQYF. CDR3 nucleotide sequence: TGCGCCAGCAGCCAAGCCATAGTGGCTGGCACAGATACGCAGTATTTT.

CDR3 bases: TGTGCCAGTAGTATTAGTACAGGGGGCGACCGGTTCGACACTGAAGCTTTCTTT. This encodes CASSISTGGDRFDTEAFF. J is TRBJ1-1 and V is TRBV19, with TRBD1 matching over 9 bases. The trim removed 3 bases at V and 3 bases at J, leaving 14 bases unmatched. Germline CDR1 reads LNHDA; CDR2 reads SQIVND (reference sequence). This CDR3 spans 18 amino acids.

V is TRBV11-2 and J is TRBJ1-6; D is ambiguous. The germline gives CDR1 SGHAT, CDR2 FQNNGV. This CDR3 comprises 13 residues. The germline V and J ends were trimmed by 5 bases and 12 bases, with 14 bases remaining between them. CDR3 nucleotide sequence: TGTGCCAGCAGCCGGGCTTTAATTCAACCCCTCCACTTT. This translates into CASSRALIQPLHF.

This sequence joins TRBV7-2 and TRBJ1-1; possible D gene TRBD1, 6 bases. The CDR3 covers 14 residues. V was trimmed by 8 bases and J by 3 bases, leaving 16 bases between them. Per germline, CDR1 SGHTA and CDR2 FQGNSA. In DNA form, the CDR3 reads TGTGCCAGCCTCAGGGGACAAGGGGACACTGAAGCTTTCTTT. This sequence encodes CASLRGQGDTEAFF.

This clone was detected only a few times. The chain employs TRBV7-9 and TRBJ2-7; tentative D call: TRBD1 (5 bases). This CDR3 has 13 amino acids. V lost 1 base and J lost 3, with 7 bases in between. Germline V gene data show CDR1 as SEHNR and CDR2 as FQNEAQ (reference sequence). As DNA, the CDR3 is TGTGCCAGCAGCTTAGTCGGACACTACGAGCAGTACTTC. It yields the protein CASSLVGHYEQYF.

The V and J genes are TRBV7-2 and TRBJ1-6, with D perhaps TRBD1 (5 bases). The CDR3 loop spans 16 amino acids. Trimming shortened V by 1 base and J by 8 bases, and 15 bases separated the two germline ends. CDR1 SGHTA and CDR2 FQGNSA come from the germline V gene. CDR3 sequence reads: CASSLEGYIGYSPLHF. CDR3 nucleotide sequence: TGTGCCAGCAGCTTAGAGGGGTATATCGGTTATTCACCCCTCCACTTT.

The rearrangement joins TRBV29-1 to TRBJ1-1, with no clear D. V gave up 4 bases and J gave up 0 bases, with 9 bases separating them. Germline CDR1 SQVTM, CDR2 ANQGSEA. The CDR3 contains 13 residues. CDR3 region: CSVAGGMNTEAFF. The DNA for the CDR3 is TGCAGCGTTGCTGGAGGCATGAACACTGAAGCTTTCTTT.

The CDR3 DNA reads TGTGCCAGCAGTTACTCCACACAGGCCTCCTACAATGAGCAGTTCTTC. Its protein product is CASSYSTQASYNEQFF. The chain combines TRBV6-6 with TRBJ2-1, with TRBD1 as a possible D gene (5 bases). The germline V and J ends were trimmed by 0 bases and 0 bases, with 9 bases remaining between them. The CDR3 runs to 16 residues. Germline CDR1 MNHNY, CDR2 SVGAGI (reference sequence).

The gene calls are TRBV12-2 and TRBJ2-1; TRBD2 is the table's D call and was not checked against the DNA. TRBV12-2 is marked as a pseudogene. The CDR3 has 14 residues. CDR3 sequence (DNA): TGTGCAAGTCGCTCGGCGGGACTAGCGGGAGAGCAGTTCTTC. This encodes CASRSAGLAGEQFF.

This clone was detected only once. This sequence joins TRBV5-5 and TRBJ1-5, with D tentatively TRBD1 (6 bases). This CDR3 spans 16 amino acids. V lost 0 bases to trimming and J lost 0 bases, with 10 bases between them. Germline lookup yields CDR1 SGHKS and CDR2 YYEKEE (reference sequence). The CDR3 DNA reads as TGTGCCAGCAGCTTGGAAGGGGGTGGTAGCAATCAGCCCCAGCATTTT. This codes for CASSLEGGGSNQPQHF.